These T cell receptor beta chains were read from a single sample in a study of regulatory T cells in long-lasting Graves disease. From the multiplex PCR reads, TCRdb called clonotypes with MiXCR, one entry per CDR3 protein. Of around 460,000 distinct CDR3 sequences listed, around a fifth are singletons. Sequenced material: peripheral blood mononuclear cells (PBMCs), taken when the disease was refractory, from a patient treated with antithyroid drugs. All receptors derive from a female donor with Graves disease. CDR3s include the opening cysteine and the closing phenylalanine or tryptophan. The D gene is left open where the match is weak. Some rows mark clone size as missing; the rest say once, few, many or name a class of expanded clone.

v_gene	d_gene	abundance	j_gene	CDR3aa	CDR3nt
TRBV6-1	.	many	TRBJ2-2	CASWGAGRRTGELFF	TGTGCCAGCTGGGGGGCAGGGAGGAGGACCGGGGAGCTGTTTTTT
TRBV6-5	.	few	TRBJ2-2	CASSWNSERLNTGELFF	TGTGCCAGCAGTTGGAATAGCGAGAGGCTGAACACCGGGGAGCTGTTTTTT
TRBV28	TRBD2	many	TRBJ2-2	CASSLSSGRANTGELFF	TGTGCCAGCAGTTTATCCAGCGGGAGGGCGAACACCGGGGAGCTGTTTTTT
TRBV7-8	TRBD1	few	TRBJ1-1	CASSPNGQGGTEAFF	TGTGCCAGCAGCCCAAACGGACAGGGGGGCACTGAAGCTTTCTTT
TRBV19	.	many	TRBJ1-1	CASSDRNTEAFF	TGTGCCAGCAGCGACAGGAACACTGAAGCTTTCTTT
TRBV20-1	TRBD1	many	TRBJ1-1	CSAARSQGADEAFF	TGCAGTGCGGCCCGTTCACAGGGGGCGGATGAAGCTTTCTTT
TRBV7-2	TRBD2	few	TRBJ2-5	CASSLISGNPQETQYF	TGTGCCAGCAGCTTAATAAGCGGGAATCCACAAGAGACCCAGTACTTC
TRBV7-9	TRBD2	.	TRBJ2-3	CASSQTSGGTDTQYF	TGTGCCAGCAGCCAGACTAGCGGGGGCACAGATACGCAGTATTTT
TRBV3-1	.	.	TRBJ1-2	CASSQGSGSYGYTF	TGTGCCAGCAGCCAAGGCTCAGGGAGCTATGGCTACACCTTC
TRBV28	TRBD2	many	TRBJ2-7	CASSPSSLAASEQYF	TGTGCCAGCAGCCCCTCCTCACTAGCGGCAAGCGAGCAGTACTTC
TRBV7-9	TRBD2	once	TRBJ2-5	CASSPGLAGGGGQETQYF	TGTGCCAGCAGCCCGGGACTAGCGGGAGGAGGGGGCCAAGAGACCCAGTACTTC
TRBV2	TRBD1	many	TRBJ1-5	CASTGQGSQPQHF	TGTGCCAGCACGGGACAGGGAAGTCAGCCCCAGCATTTT
TRBV6-1	.	many	TRBJ1-6	CASSGRSYNSPLHF	TGTGCCAGCAGTGGCCGCTCCTATAATTCACCCCTCCACTTT
TRBV7-9	.	many	TRBJ2-7	CASSSDTYEQYF	TGTGCCAGCAGCTCGGACACCTACGAGCAGTACTTC
TRBV27	TRBD1	many	TRBJ2-7	CASSLLGTGSYEQYF	TGTGCCAGCAGTTTATTAGGGACAGGGTCCTACGAGCAGTACTTC
TRBV4-1	.	.	TRBJ1-4	CASSQDRGGTNEKLFF	TGCGCCAGCAGCCAAGATCGAGGAGGGACTAATGAAAAACTGTTTTTT
TRBV7-9	.	.	TRBJ1-1	CASSLGGQGTEAFF	TGTGCCAGCAGCTTAGGAGGGCAGGGCACTGAAGCTTTCTTT
TRBV6-2/TRBV6-3	TRBD1	few	TRBJ2-7	CASSYSQIGTGFYEQYF	TGTGCCAGCAGTTACTCTCAAATTGGGACAGGATTCTACGAGCAGTACTTC
TRBV30	.	few	TRBJ2-7	CAWSWGSYEQYF	TGTGCCTGGAGTTGGGGCTCCTACGAGCAGTACTTC
TRBV29-1	.	few	TRBJ1-1	CSANLIGTEAFF	TGCAGCGCGAACCTCATTGGGACTGAAGCTTTCTTT
TRBV11-2	.	many	TRBJ2-1	CASSSPQGGSYNEQFF	TGTGCCAGCAGCTCCCCACAGGGGGGGTCCTACAATGAGCAGTTCTTC
TRBV20-1	.	.	TRBJ1-2	CSARTISARSPYGYTF	TGCAGTGCTAGAACAATATCGGCCCGCTCCCCCTATGGCTACACCTTC
TRBV12-3/TRBV12-4	.	few	TRBJ2-7	CASSSFSYEQYF	TGTGCCAGCAGCTCTTTCTCCTACGAGCAGTACTTC
TRBV29-1	.	.	TRBJ1-4	CSVTDGLTNEKLFF	TGCAGCGTTACGGACGGATTAACTAATGAAAAACTGTTTTTT
TRBV28	TRBD2	many	TRBJ2-5	CASSLSDSGGVRETQYF	TGTGCCAGCAGTTTATCGGATAGCGGGGGGGTACGGGAGACCCAGTACTTC
TRBV12-3/TRBV12-4	.	.	TRBJ2-6	CASVRAGRISGANVLTF	TGTGCCAGCGTTAGGGCAGGGCGGATCTCTGGGGCCAACGTCCTGACTTTC
TRBV12-3/TRBV12-4	TRBD2	few	TRBJ2-1	CASSFAGEYEQFF	TGTGCCAGCAGTTTTGCGGGAGAATATGAGCAGTTCTTC
TRBV20-1	TRBD1	.	TRBJ2-7	CSAIWTGLREQYF	TGCAGTGCCATCTGGACAGGGCTGCGCGAGCAGTACTTC
TRBV28	TRBD1	many	TRBJ2-5	CASYGSTGTGYKETQYF	TGTGCCAGCTACGGATCTACCGGGACAGGTTACAAAGAGACCCAGTACTTC
TRBV12-3/TRBV12-4	.	few	TRBJ1-3	CASSFLDRTSGNTIYF	TGTGCCAGCAGTTTTTTAGACAGGACCTCTGGAAACACCATATATTTT
TRBV10-3	.	few	TRBJ1-2	CAISPARPYGYTF	TGTGCCATCAGCCCCGCCAGGCCATATGGCTACACCTTC
TRBV19	.	.	TRBJ1-4	CASSINFQGSGEKLFF	TGTGCCAGTAGTATAAATTTTCAGGGAAGTGGTGAAAAACTGTTTTTT
TRBV7-8	.	many	TRBJ2-7	CASSLVRAGEGRNEQYF	TGTGCCAGCAGCTTAGTAAGGGCAGGGGAAGGAAGAAACGAGCAGTACTTC
TRBV28	.	.	TRBJ1-2	CASTSGGPLYGYTF	TGTGCCAGCACCAGCGGGGGCCCACTCTATGGCTACACCTTC
TRBV7-3	.	.	TRBJ1-2	CASSPGPPGYGYTF	TGTGCCAGCAGCCCAGGGCCTCCAGGCTATGGCTACACCTTC
TRBV20-1	.	.	TRBJ2-5	CSAVAELQETQYF	TGCAGTGCTGTAGCGGAACTGCAAGAGACCCAGTACTTC
TRBV28	TRBD1	.	TRBJ1-3	CASSQGGYGNTIYF	TGTGCCAGCAGTCAAGGGGGCTATGGAAACACCATATATTTT
TRBV19	.	.	TRBJ1-1	CASSTSGRDEAFF	TGTGCCAGTAGTACATCCGGACGCGATGAAGCTTTCTTT
TRBV7-9	.	few	TRBJ2-5	CASSLEFQETQYF	TGTGCCAGCAGCTTAGAGTTTCAAGAGACCCAGTACTTC